The entry below gives a single TCR beta chain sequence along with its context. These data are taken from a study of blood T cell repertoires in COVID-19. As for the study in general: Whether acute or convalescent, the COVID-19 samples came from the United States, Italy and Spain.

V dropped 3 bases and J dropped 2; count of bases not matched to a gene: 12. Germline V gene data show CDR1 as MDHEN and CDR2 as SYDVKM. This CDR3 comprises 18 residues. Original handling: How many nucleated cells were present was estimated from reference gene primer amplification. Assay used: immunoSEQ multiplex PCR; TCRdb lists only in-frame clones, some missing. V, J and clone size are those of that table, while D and trimming were read from the DNA. This sample has fewer than 250,000 clones, with roughly 86% found just once. This TCR was sampled from a man in his 60s with acute or convalescent COVID-19. The specimen was peripheral blood. The gene calls are TRBV28 and TRBJ1-3, with TRBD1 identical over 8 bases. DNA for the CDR3: TGTGCCAGCAGTTTTCCGAGGACAGGGAGGATGACTGGAAACACCATATATTTT. It translates to CASSFPRTGRMTGNTIYF.